The rows below give T cell receptor beta chains drawn from one sample of a study of blood T cell repertoires in COVID-19. Measured with immunoSEQ multiplex PCR; TCRdb has only the in-frame clones, and not every one. Of approximately 170,000 clones listed, roughly four fifths are singletons. Input material: peripheral blood. The receptors derive from a woman of 80 years or more with acute or convalescent COVID-19. Each CDR3 is given with its conserved first and last residue. A D gene is named only where the DNA matches it firmly. For some rows the clone size is stated as once, few or many, or as a class when expanded; others skip it.

j_gene | len | abundance | d_gene | v_gene | CDR3nt | CDR3aa
TRBJ2-7 | 15 | NA | TRBD1 | TRBV19 | TGTGCCAGTAGTATTTCGTCCGGGACAGCCTACGAGCAGTACTTC | CASSISSGTAYEQYF
TRBJ2-1 | 16 | NA | TRBD2 | TRBV10-1 | TGCGCCAGCAGTCCGCGGGACGGGAGGTTTTACAATGAGCAGTTCTTC | CASSPRDGRFYNEQFF
TRBJ1-3 | 14 | NA | TRBD1 | TRBV2 | TGTGCCAGCAGACTGGGACAGCTCGGAAACACCATATATTTT | CASRLGQLGNTIYF
TRBJ1-5 | 14 | NA | TRBD1 | TRBV2 | TGTGCCAGCAGTTCCGGACAGGGCGTTCAGCCCCAGCATTTT | CASSSGQGVQPQHF
TRBJ2-7 | 19 | NA | TRBD2 | TRBV3-1/TRBV3-2 | TGTGCCAGCAGCCAAAGTCGTCTAGCGGGAGACAGGGTAACCTACGAGCAGTACTTC | CASSQSRLAGDRVTYEQYF
TRBJ2-7 | 14 | NA | TRBD1 | TRBV19 | TGTGCCAGCAATCCGGGACAGGCGTCCTACGAGCAGTACTTC | CASNPGQASYEQYF
TRBJ2-1 | 12 | NA | NA | TRBV7-9 | TGTGCCAGCAGCCCCTCGGGGTGGGCGCAGTTCTTC | CASSPSGWAQFF
TRBJ2-7 | 15 | NA | TRBD2 | TRBV3-1/TRBV3-2 | TGTGCCAGCAGCCGCCGGACTAGCGGGGCCTACGAGCAGTACTTC | CASSRRTSGAYEQYF
TRBJ1-5 | 14 | NA | NA | TRBV19 | TGTGCCAGTAGTCCCGCGGACACCTCAATGCCCCAGCATTTT | CASSPADTSMPQHF
TRBJ2-5 | 15 | NA | NA | TRBV5-4 | TGTGCCAGCAACTTTGGGGGGTTTGGAAAAGAGACCCAGTACTTC | CASNFGGFGKETQYF
TRBJ2-3 | 14 | NA | NA | TRBV7-9 | TGTGCCAGCAGCTTAGTTGCGGGGCGAGCTACGCAGTATTTT | CASSLVAGRATQYF
TRBJ2-3 | 14 | NA | TRBD2 | TRBV29-1 | TGCAGCGTTGGTTTTGGACTAGCGGGGGATACGCAGTATTTT | CSVGFGLAGDTQYF
TRBJ2-3 | 13 | NA | NA | TRBV12-3/TRBV12-4 | TGTGCCAGCAGTTTAGAGGGGACAGATACGCAGTATTTT | CASSLEGTDTQYF
TRBJ2-3 | 17 | NA | TRBD2 | TRBV18 | TGTGCCAGCTCATCTATACTAGCGGGGGGGCCGACAGATACGCAGTATTTT | CASSSILAGGPTDTQYF
TRBJ1-2 | 16 | NA | NA | TRBV9 | TGTGCCAGCAGCGTATCGACGGACAGTCTTTCGGGCGGCTACACCTTC | CASSVSTDSLSGGYTF
TRBJ2-1 | 15 | NA | TRBD1 | TRBV6-5 | TGTGCCAGCAGCTCACTTGTGACAGGGGGCAATGAGCAGTTCTTC | CASSSLVTGGNEQFF
TRBJ1-1 | 13 | NA | NA | TRBV18 | TGTGCCAGCTCACTATACACGAACACTGAAGCTTTCTTT | CASSLYTNTEAFF
TRBJ2-1 | 13 | NA | TRBD1 | TRBV27 | TGTGCCAGCAACGGACAGGTAAAGGGTGAGCAGTTCTTC | CASNGQVKGEQFF
TRBJ2-1 | 14 | NA | NA | TRBV5-5 | TGTGCCAGCAGCTTAGATGCGGGAATCCATGAGCAGTTCTTC | CASSLDAGIHEQFF
TRBJ1-2 | 15 | NA | NA | TRBV7-9 | TGTGCCAGCAGCTCTTCGGGACACCTAAACTATGGCTACACCTTC | CASSSSGHLNYGYTF
TRBJ2-1 | 16 | NA | TRBD2 | TRBV7-3 | TGTGCCAGCAGCTTAAAGGCGGGGGTTCCCTACAATGAGCAGTTCTTC | CASSLKAGVPYNEQFF
TRBJ2-1 | 18 | few | NA | TRBV19 | TGTGCCAGTAGTACTCTAGCGCCTCTAAGAGGGACCTACAATGAGCAGTTCTTC | CASSTLAPLRGTYNEQFF
TRBJ1-2 | 14 | NA | NA | TRBV10-1 | TGCGCCAGCAGTGAAAGGACAGATAACTATGGCTACACCTTC | CASSERTDNYGYTF
TRBJ1-2 | 15 | NA | NA | TRBV6-1 | TGTGCCAGCAGTGAAATTTATGGCTTTACCTATGGCTACACCTTC | CASSEIYGFTYGYTF
TRBJ1-5 | 15 | NA | NA | TRBV19 | TGTGCCAGTAGTCCTGGGGGAGGGAGCAATCAGCCCCAGCATTTT | CASSPGGGSNQPQHF